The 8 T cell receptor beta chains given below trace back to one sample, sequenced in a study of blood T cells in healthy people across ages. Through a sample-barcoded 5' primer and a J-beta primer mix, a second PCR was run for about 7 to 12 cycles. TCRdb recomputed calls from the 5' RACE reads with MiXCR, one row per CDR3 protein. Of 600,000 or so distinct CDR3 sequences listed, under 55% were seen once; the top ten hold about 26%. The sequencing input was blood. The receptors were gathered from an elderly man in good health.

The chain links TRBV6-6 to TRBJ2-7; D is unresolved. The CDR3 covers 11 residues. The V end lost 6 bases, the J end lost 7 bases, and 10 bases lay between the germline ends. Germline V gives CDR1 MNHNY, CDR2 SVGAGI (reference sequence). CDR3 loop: CASRANNEQYF. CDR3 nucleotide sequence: TGTGCCAGCAGGGCGAACAATGAGCAGTACTTC.

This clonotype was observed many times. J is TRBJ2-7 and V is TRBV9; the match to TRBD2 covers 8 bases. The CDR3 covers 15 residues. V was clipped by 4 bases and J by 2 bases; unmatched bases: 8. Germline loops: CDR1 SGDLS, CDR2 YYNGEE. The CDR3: CASSPLAESAYEQYF. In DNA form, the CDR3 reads TGTGCCAGCAGCCCACTAGCGGAGTCAGCCTACGAGCAGTACTTC.

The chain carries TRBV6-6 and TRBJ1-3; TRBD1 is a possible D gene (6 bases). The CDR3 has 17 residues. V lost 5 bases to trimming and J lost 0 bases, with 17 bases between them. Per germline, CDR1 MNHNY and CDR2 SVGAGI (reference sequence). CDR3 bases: TGTGCCAGCAGTCCCCCAGGGGCTACGAGCTCTGGAAACACCATATATTTT. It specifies CASSPPGATSSGNTIYF.

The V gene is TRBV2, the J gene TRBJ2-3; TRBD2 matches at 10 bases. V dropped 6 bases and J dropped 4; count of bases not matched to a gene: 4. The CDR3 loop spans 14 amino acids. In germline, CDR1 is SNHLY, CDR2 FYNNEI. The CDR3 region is CASRAGTSADTQYF. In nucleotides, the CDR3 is TGTGCCAGCAGAGCGGGGACTAGCGCAGATACGCAGTATTTT.

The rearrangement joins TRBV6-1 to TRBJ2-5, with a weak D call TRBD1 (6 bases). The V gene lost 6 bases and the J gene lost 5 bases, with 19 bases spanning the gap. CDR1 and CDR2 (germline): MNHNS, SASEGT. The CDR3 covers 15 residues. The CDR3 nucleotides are TGTGCCAGCAGCCCTTCGTGGGGGCCAGGGGAGACCCAGTACTTC. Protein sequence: CASSPSWGPGETQYF.

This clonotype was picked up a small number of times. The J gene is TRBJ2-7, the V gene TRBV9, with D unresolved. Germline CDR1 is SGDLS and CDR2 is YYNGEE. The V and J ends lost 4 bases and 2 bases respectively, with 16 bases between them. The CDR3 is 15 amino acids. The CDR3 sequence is CASSPLGSEPYEQYF. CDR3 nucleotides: TGTGCCAGCAGCCCCTTAGGGTCGGAACCCTACGAGCAGTACTTC.

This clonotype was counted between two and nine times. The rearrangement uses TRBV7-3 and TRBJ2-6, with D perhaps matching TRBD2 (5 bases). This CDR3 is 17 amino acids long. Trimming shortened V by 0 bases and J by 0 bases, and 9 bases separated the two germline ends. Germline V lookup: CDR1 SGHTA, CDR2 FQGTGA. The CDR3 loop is CASSLTDTSSGANVLTF. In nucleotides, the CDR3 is TGTGCCAGCAGCTTAACTGACACTAGCTCTGGGGCCAACGTCCTGACTTTC.

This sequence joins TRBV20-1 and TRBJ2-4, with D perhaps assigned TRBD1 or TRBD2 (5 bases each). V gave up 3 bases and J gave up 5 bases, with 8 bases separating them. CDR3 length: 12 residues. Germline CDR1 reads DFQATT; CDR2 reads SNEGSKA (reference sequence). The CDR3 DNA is TGCAGTGCTAGTCGAGGGGAAAACATTCAGTACTTC. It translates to CSASRGENIQYF.